A selection of T cell receptor beta chains follows, all from one sample in a study of shared clonotypes between healthy human individuals. Produced via immunoSEQ multiplex PCR; TCRdb's table is partial and in-frame only. The data contain approximately 2,300,000 clones, 92% of them singletons. The sample was naive CD4+ T cells from PBMCs. Source of these receptors: a man between 18 and 29 years old in good health. Some clones in this sample may be carry-over from other donors' samples. CDR3s include the opening cysteine and the closing phenylalanine or tryptophan. The D gene is left open where the match is weak. A clone size is listed for some rows: how often the clone was seen (once, few, many), or a class if it is expanded.

d_call: TRBD1
v_call: TRBV10-3
clone_size: .
j_call: TRBJ2-4
cdr3_nt: TGTGCCATCAGTGGGACCGGGACAGAGGGCATTCAGTACTTC
cdr3_aa: CAISGTGTEGIQYF

d_call: TRBD2
v_call: TRBV27
clone_size: .
j_call: TRBJ2-2
cdr3_nt: TGTGCCAGCAGTTCGCCGGGACTAGACTCGGGCACCGGGGAGCTGTTTTTT
cdr3_aa: CASSSPGLDSGTGELFF

d_call: TRBD1
v_call: TRBV10-3
clone_size: .
j_call: TRBJ1-4
cdr3_nt: TGTGCCATCAGGGAGGGAAAAGGGACAGCCAAAAATGAAAAACTGTTTTTT
cdr3_aa: CAIREGKGTAKNEKLFF

d_call: TRBD1
v_call: TRBV7-2
clone_size: .
j_call: TRBJ2-5
cdr3_nt: TGTGCCAGCAGCTCGGACAGGGCGCGGGAGACCCAGTACTTC
cdr3_aa: CASSSDRARETQYF

d_call: .
v_call: TRBV28
clone_size: .
j_call: TRBJ2-7
cdr3_nt: TGTGCCAGCAGTGTTGGAGTAGCAGATGGCTCTGGGGAGCAGTACTTC
cdr3_aa: CASSVGVADGSGEQYF

d_call: TRBD1
v_call: TRBV5-6
clone_size: .
j_call: TRBJ2-7
cdr3_nt: TGTGCCAGCAGCCCAGGACAGGGCTCCCACGAGCAGTACTTC
cdr3_aa: CASSPGQGSHEQYF

d_call: .
v_call: TRBV5-5
clone_size: .
j_call: TRBJ2-7
cdr3_nt: TGTGCCAGCAGCTTTAGGCCCGGCCAATACGAGCAGTACTTC
cdr3_aa: CASSFRPGQYEQYF

d_call: TRBD1
v_call: TRBV2
clone_size: .
j_call: TRBJ2-7
cdr3_nt: TGTGCCAGCAGTAGACAGGGAATTCAGGAGCAGTACTTC
cdr3_aa: CASSRQGIQEQYF

d_call: .
v_call: TRBV6-1
clone_size: once
j_call: TRBJ2-5
cdr3_nt: TGTGCCACCACACGGAATACCCAAGAGACCCAGTACTTC
cdr3_aa: CATTRNTQETQYF

d_call: .
v_call: TRBV5-1
clone_size: .
j_call: TRBJ1-2
cdr3_nt: TGCGCCAGCAGCTTGGTTGGGGAAAACTATGGCTACACCTTC
cdr3_aa: CASSLVGENYGYTF

d_call: .
v_call: TRBV7-9
clone_size: .
j_call: TRBJ1-3
cdr3_nt: TGTGCCAGCAGCTCGATTCGAAACACCATATATTTT
cdr3_aa: CASSSIRNTIYF

d_call: .
v_call: TRBV7-3
clone_size: .
j_call: TRBJ2-2
cdr3_nt: TGTGCCAGCAGCCCTACTAGGAACACCGGGGAGCTGTTTTTT
cdr3_aa: CASSPTRNTGELFF